The 12 T cell receptor beta chains below come from one sample, sequenced in a study of CXCR3-negative and CXCR3-positive naive CD8 T cells. Overall study findings and caveats: Hydrophobicity was higher for TRB CDR3s found in CXCR3-positive naive cells than in CXCR3-negative naive cells.

The libraries of TRB cDNA were prepared using 5' RACE with UMI labels. TCRdb reprocessed the 5' RACE reads, with one entry per CDR3 protein and no DNA. Found here are approximately 100,000 distinct CDR3 sequences; the top ten clones hold less than 0.4%. Their cognate antigens are unknown. The sequencing sample was made of naive CXCR3+ CD8+ T cells from blood. Noted subset: CD45RO-CCR7+CD27+CD95- naive CD8+ T cells expressing CXCR3 (TNR3+). These receptors came from a human donor in good health. Some clones in this sample may be carry-over from other donors' samples.

The V and J genes are TRBV7-9 and TRBJ2-1; TCRdb reports TRBD1, a call that lacks DNA to check it against. The CDR3 runs to 15 residues. Germline V gives CDR1 SEHNR, CDR2 FQNEAQ (reference sequence). The CDR3 loop reads CASRDKGQGSNEQFF.

The chain is built from TRBV7-9 and TRBJ1-2; TCRdb reports TRBD1, a call that lacks DNA to check it against. Germline V gene lookup returns CDR1 SEHNR and CDR2 FQNEAQ (reference sequence). The CDR3 loop spans 11 amino acids. The CDR3 reads CAGGETYGYTF.

The V and J genes are TRBV6-1 and TRBJ1-4. The CDR3 totals 18 residues. Germline CDR1 reads MNHNS; CDR2 reads SASEGT. The CDR3 spells CASSEDEAGRSVGGKLFF.

This CDR3 is CASSSHAGLAGGRPSLEQYF. This rearrangement joins TRBV28 to TRBJ2-7; the D call from TCRdb, TRBD2, cannot be confirmed without DNA. Germline-derived CDR1 and CDR2 are MDHEN and SYDVKM. The CDR3 is made up of 20 amino acids.

This chain links TRBV4-1 with TRBJ2-5; the TCRdb D gene call, TRBD2, has no DNA to confirm it. The CDR3 sequence is 17 residues long. The germline CDR1 and CDR2 sequences are MGHRA and YSYEKL. CDR3 protein: CASSQRGSGTSFETQYF.

The chain has TRBV6-5 and TRBJ2-7; with no DNA, the TCRdb D assignment of TRBD2 cannot be verified. Germline-derived CDR1 and CDR2 are MNHEY and SVGAGI. This CDR3 has 13 amino acids. Here the CDR3 reads CASSYSAGYEQYF.

The chain is built from TRBV15 and TRBJ1-1. Germline V CDR1 and CDR2: LNHNV, YYDKDF (reference sequence). The CDR3 is 15 residues long. CDR3 region: CATSRDHPENTEAFF. The complete variable domain, with remaining parts taken from reference TRBV15 and TRBJ1-1, reads DAMVIQNPRYQVTQFGKPVTLSCSQTLNHNVMYWYQQKSSQAPKLLFHYYDKDFNNEADTPDNFQSRRPNTSFCFLDIRSPGLGDTAMYLCATSRDHPENTEAFFGQGTRLTVV.

J is TRBJ1-1 and V is TRBV19; TCRdb selects TRBD1, and the lack of DNA leaves this call unchecked. The CDR3 has 13 amino acids. From germline, CDR1 is LNHDA and CDR2 SQIVND (reference sequence). The CDR3 region is CASSTRQYTEAFF.

The chain carries TRBV7-9 and TRBJ2-7; the TCRdb call, TRBD1, lacks DNA for checking. The CDR3 totals 14 residues. In germline, CDR1 is SEHNR, CDR2 FQNEAQ (reference sequence). This CDR3 is CASSLDGGDYEQYF.

The chain recombines TRBV27 with TRBJ2-5; the D call of TRBD1 rests on TCRdb alone, since no DNA is present to check it. Germline V lookup: CDR1 MNHEY, CDR2 SMNVEV (reference sequence). The CDR3 contains 14 residues. This chain's CDR3 is CASSLSGGQETQYF.

The chain combines TRBV12-3 or TRBV12-4 with TRBJ2-1. There are 13 residues in the CDR3. The CDR3 sequence: CAIRAISYNEQFF.

The rearrangement links TRBV5-5 to TRBJ2-1; the D call from TCRdb, TRBD1, cannot be confirmed without DNA. Germline V gives CDR1 SGHKS, CDR2 YYEKEE (reference sequence). The CDR3 runs 15 residues. CDR3 protein: CASSLGGQGYNEQFF.